This TCR beta chain was identified in a study of blood T cell repertoires in COVID-19. Per the authors' pipeline: Quantification of nucleated cells was approximated via reference gene primer amplification. Data came from immunoSEQ multiplex PCR; TCRdb stores just in-frame clones and leaves some out. From that table come the V and J calls and clone size; the DNA was used to work out D and trimming. The sample has about 140,000 clones; about three quarters are singletons. The sequence came from a woman aged 60-75 years with acute or convalescent COVID-19. Sequenced input: peripheral blood.

CDR3 nucleotides: TGCGCCGCACAGGGCGGTCCCTACGAGCAGTACTTC. Translating gives CAAQGGPYEQYF. V gene TRBV10-2 combines with J gene TRBJ2-7; tentative D call: TRBD1 (6 bases). V lost 11 bases and J lost 2, with 13 bases in between. The germline V gene has CDR1 WSHSY and CDR2 SAAADI. CDR3 length: 12 residues.